Reported below is one TCR beta chain. This receptor's antigen is unknown. It has no much larger one-base neighbor in the sample; base qualities were not kept. This record comes from a study of blood T cell repertoires in COVID-19 (dated by TCRdb to 2020 to 2021). Describing the broader study: Collaborator samples came from the United States, Italy and Spain and covered acute and convalescent phases of COVID-19. Where available, HLA class I and class II types were taken from metadata supplied by the sample provider and were not determined by assay-based typing. Subjects who had been exposed to COVID-19, were actively infected with it, or had recovered from it provided the deeply sampled blood TCRbeta repertoires that made up the dataset. The repertoires were released in a freely available public database intended as a resource for research on the immune response to SARS-CoV-2. Samples came from the ongoing ImmuneRACE study (first 160 participants) plus 1,254 subjects from 6 global collaborators. Nearly every sample came with metadata listing a de-identified subject ID, COVID-19 status, age in years and sex. The material from the prospective study consisted of cDNA or gDNA derived from T cells, B-cell-depleted T cells, or PBMCs. Beyond this particular receptor, the publication reports: How much clinical and demographic metadata was included differed by source and by participant, and the metadata was provided uncurated.

Each collaborating institution followed its own protocols to collect whole blood in K2EDTA tubes. For TCRbeta analysis, collaborators shipped samples in one of three forms: frozen whole blood, isolated PBMCs, or DNA extracted from either of those sample types. TCRbeta CDR3 regions were amplified from genomic DNA by means of the immunoSEQ Assay, a bias-controlled multiplex PCR. Regarding the original processing steps: Within the assay, amplification of reference gene primers was used to estimate how many nucleated cells each sample contained. To quantify the absolute abundance of each unique TCRbeta CDR3 rearrangement, sequence reads were collapsed and filtered. For each sample, productive Simpson clonality was calculated as the square root of Simpson's diversity index over productive rearrangements. This immuneACCESS table, as held by TCRdb, lists in-frame sequences with V and J called but not all clones. Of the missing ones, under half trace to an unresolved V gene in checked studies; the others have no known cause. V and J calls and clone size are those listed in that table; D and trimming were worked out from the DNA. Counted in this sample were roughly 80,000 clones; 91% of them appeared once. The ten largest clones capture 1.5% to 2% of the sample.

CDR1 is given as SGHNT and CDR2 as YENEEA, both from the germline V gene. The CDR3 runs 14 amino acids, cysteine and phenylalanine included. Solely the CDR3 DNA is kept, with 42 bases framed from the first base. Trimmed from V: 5 bases; trimmed from J: 8 bases; junction bases lacking a gene match: 6. The receptor was isolated from a woman in her forties or fifties in a cohort sampled during active COVID-19. The sequence is built from TRBV11-3 and TRBJ1-6; 7 central nucleotides agree with TRBD1. The sequenced material came from peripheral blood. CDR3 sequence: CASSARQGHSPLHF. The base sequence is TGTGCCAGCAGCGCTCGACAGGGCCATTCACCCCTCCACTTT.